The 21 T cell receptor beta chains in this list originate from one sample, sequenced in a study of T cells in Graves' hyperthyroidism and ophthalmopathy. It was RNA transcripts that yielded the amplified TCR beta CDR3 regions. The primer set for the first-round RT-PCR of the TCR CDR3 was HTBI. TCRdb re-analysed the multiplex PCR reads in MiXCR, keeping a single row per CDR3 protein. The sample holds roughly 580,000 distinct CDR3 sequences, around 45% seen once. Material: peripheral blood or thyroid tissue (not recorded which). Receptors were obtained from a woman under 30 with Graves' hyperthyroidism.

About this clonotype itself: One end of the junction does not line up with germline, which may come from a read error. The chain couples TRBV5-6 to TRBJ1-5; 9 bases fit TRBD1. This CDR3 has 15 amino acids. Germline CDR1 reads SGHDT; CDR2 reads YYEEEE. The CDR3 is CACSLAWDRDQPQHF. CDR3 sequence (DNA): TGTGCCTGCAGCTTGGCCTGGGACAGGGATCAGCCCCAGCATTTT.

The V and J genes are TRBV25-1 and TRBJ1-2; no clear D gene. CDR1 and CDR2 (germline): MGHDK, SYGVNS. The V and J ends lost 8 bases and 8 bases respectively, with 24 bases between them. The CDR3 extends over 15 amino acids. The CDR3 loop reads CASVELYVDVRGYTF. The CDR3 region has the DNA TGTGCCAGCGTTGAACTATACGTAGACGTGAGGGGCTACACCTTC.

Points on this clonotype: This may be a read error: a much more frequent sequence differs by one nucleotide. This chain joins TRBV29-1 and TRBJ1-5; no clear D. Trimming left V 3 bases short and J 9 bases short, with 15 bases between. Germline V lookup: CDR1 SQVTM, CDR2 ANQGSEA. This CDR3 has 13 amino acids. The CDR3 loop is CSVDAGNGRPQHF. CDR3 in DNA: TGCAGCGTTGACGCCGGGAATGGTCGGCCCCAGCATTTT.

V and J are TRBV12-3 or TRBV12-4 and TRBJ1-1; D might be TRBD1 (5 bases). The CDR3 sequence is 15 residues long. V lost 5 bases and J 1 base, leaving 14 bases between the germline ends. The CDR3 DNA reads as TGTGCCAGCAGTCTCCGAATAACAGGGAACACTGAAGCTTTCTTT. Translation gives CASSLRITGNTEAFF.

V and J are TRBV2 and TRBJ1-6, with a weak D call TRBD1 (5 bases). The V and J ends lost 4 bases and 10 bases respectively, with 14 bases between them. Per the germline V gene, CDR1 is SNHLY and CDR2 is FYNNEI. The CDR3 loop spans 14 amino acids. The CDR3 region has the DNA TGTGCCAGCAGTGGCCGAGGGGTAGTCTCACCCCTCCACTTT. Translation gives CASSGRGVVSPLHF.

This clonotype was recorded at least ten times. V and J are TRBV9 and TRBJ2-5; the D is unclear. CDR3 size: 14 residues. Germline V gives CDR1 SGDLS, CDR2 YYNGEE. Trimming took off 3 bases at V and 5 bases at J, with 14 bases between the two ends. The CDR3 bases are TGTGCCAGCAGCGGTGAATACGGTGCGGAGACCCAGTACTTC. Its protein is CASSGEYGAETQYF.

The rearrangement links TRBV29-1 to TRBJ1-1, with D possibly matching TRBD1 (6 bases). The CDR3 is 12 residues long. V was shortened by 7 bases and J by 3 bases, with 12 bases between the two germline ends. The germline CDR1 and CDR2 sequences are SQVTM and ANQGSEA. DNA for the CDR3: TGCAGCGCACGGACAGCCGACACTGAAGCTTTCTTT. It encodes CSARTADTEAFF. The entire variable domain, with the rest obtained from reference TRBV29-1 and TRBJ1-1, is as follows: SAVISQKPSRDICQRGTSLTIQCQVDSQVTMMFWYRQQPGQSLTLIATANQGSEATYESGFVIDKFPISRPNLTFSTLTVSNMSPEDSSIYLCSARTADTEAFFGQGTRLTVV.

The chain combines TRBV15 with TRBJ1-4; TRBD1 might be the D (5 bases). Trimming cost V 3 bases and J 8 bases, with 10 bases left between them. The CDR3 runs to 13 residues. Germline assignment: CDR1 LNHNV and CDR2 YYDKDF (reference sequence). The CDR3 here is CATSSGGREKLFF. The CDR3 DNA follows: TGTGCCACCAGCAGTGGGGGGAGGGAAAAACTGTTTTTT.

This clonotype appeared a few times. This sequence joins TRBV20-1 and TRBJ2-5; D not resolved. The V gene's germline CDR1 is DFQATT and CDR2 SNEGSKA (reference sequence). This CDR3 has 11 amino acids. V shed 6 bases and J shed 4 bases, with 9 bases lying between them. The CDR3 sequence is CSAKHGETQYF. As DNA, the CDR3 is TGCAGTGCCAAACACGGAGAGACCCAGTACTTC.

This clonotype was observed a handful of times. V gene TRBV2 combines with J gene TRBJ1-4; 10 bases match TRBD1. Germline lookup yields CDR1 SNHLY and CDR2 FYNNEI. CDR3 length equals 16 residues. The ends lost 8 bases at V and 2 bases at J; junction bases unmatched: 8. This chain's CDR3 is CASQGQGFGTNEKLFF. CDR3 coding DNA: TGTGCCAGCCAGGGACAGGGGTTCGGGACTAATGAAAAACTGTTTTTT.

The chain couples TRBV25-1 to TRBJ1-5; tentative D call: TRBD1 (6 bases). Germline lookup yields CDR1 MGHDK and CDR2 SYGVNS. The CDR3 sequence is 18 residues long. V lost 10 bases to trimming and J lost 5 bases, with 30 bases between them. CDR3 sequence (DNA): TGTGCCACCTTGGGGTACGCTTGGGGGCAGGGGTCGGATCAGCCCCAGCATTTT. Its translation: CATLGYAWGQGSDQPQHF.

On this clonotype itself: A much larger clone sits a single nucleotide away, making a read error possible. The rearrangement uses TRBV10-3 and TRBJ1-2, with 8 bases aligning to TRBD1. CDR3 length equals 14 residues. Trimming removed 6 bases from V and 2 bases from J; junction bases left unmatched: 5. The germline gives CDR1 ENHRY, CDR2 SYGVKD. This CDR3 reads CAIREGQVNYGYTF. The DNA for the CDR3 is TGTGCCATCAGGGAGGGACAGGTGAACTATGGCTACACCTTC.

This clonotype was detected many times. The V call is TRBV24-1, the J call TRBJ1-5; D is undetermined. This CDR3 region has 14 residues. Germline-derived CDR1 and CDR2 are KGHDR and SFDVKD. V was clipped by 10 bases and J by 4 bases, with 16 bases between them. The CDR3: CATILAAANQPQHF. DNA of the CDR3: TGTGCCACTATTCTGGCAGCCGCAAATCAGCCCCAGCATTTT.

This clonotype has only a few counts. The genes are TRBV20-1 and TRBJ1-1; D gene uncertain. The CDR3 length is 12 residues. V was clipped by 1 base and J by 2 bases, with 5 bases between them. Germline CDR1 is DFQATT and CDR2 is SNEGSKA (reference sequence). CDR3 sequence: CSARGSNTEAFF. DNA for the CDR3: TGCAGTGCTAGAGGGTCAAACACTGAAGCTTTCTTT.

J is TRBJ1-2 and V is TRBV10-3; 11 positions match TRBD1. Germline lookup yields CDR1 ENHRY and CDR2 SYGVKD. Trimming removed 6 bases from V and 1 base from J; junction bases left unmatched: 4. The CDR3 runs 15 residues. Here the CDR3 DNA reads TGTGCCATCAGCCGGACAGGGGGCCGTAACTATGGCTACACCTTC. This codes for CAISRTGGRNYGYTF.

The chain has TRBV5-1 and TRBJ2-7, with D perhaps TRBD1 or TRBD2 (5 bases each). The CDR3 length is 13 residues. V was shortened by 4 bases and J by 3 bases, with 11 bases between the two germline ends. Germline CDR1 SGHRS, CDR2 YFSETQ. CDR3 DNA: TGCGCCAGCAGCACGGGACCAATCTACGAGCAGTACTTC. Its protein product is CASSTGPIYEQYF. The full variable domain, with the rest looked up from reference TRBV5-1 and TRBJ2-7, is KAGVTQTPRYLIKTRGQQVTLSCSPISGHRSVSWYQQTPGQGLQFLFEYFSETQRNKGNFPGRFSGRQFSNSRSEMNVSTLELGDSALYLCASSTGPIYEQYFGPGTRLTVT.

This clonotype has only a few counts. CDR3 coding DNA: TGTGCCAGCAGCCAAGATCTGCGGGAGAGGTACGAGCAGTACTTC. Its translation: CASSQDLRERYEQYF. The gene calls are TRBV14 and TRBJ2-7; 7 bases fit TRBD2. This CDR3 has 15 amino acids. V lost 0 bases to trimming and J lost 4 bases; unmatched junction nucleotides: 6. Germline V lookup: CDR1 SGHDN, CDR2 FVKESK.

A few counts support this clonotype. The chain joins TRBV2 to TRBJ1-6; TRBD1 might be the D (6 bases). The CDR3 spans 15 residues. V was shortened by 5 bases and J by 10 bases, with 18 bases between the two germline ends. In germline, CDR1 is SNHLY, CDR2 FYNNEI. CDR3 sequence (DNA): TGTGCCAGCAGTTACTCGGCGCAGGGACAATCACCCCTCCACTTT. Encoded protein: CASSYSAQGQSPLHF.

The chain links TRBV12-3 or TRBV12-4 to TRBJ2-5, with 8 bases aligning to TRBD1. With 6 bases clipped from V and 5 bases from J, the junction kept 8 bases outside the gene matches. This CDR3 region has 14 residues. The chain's CDR3 is CASRNQGARETQYF. The CDR3, as DNA: TGTGCCAGCAGGAACCAGGGGGCCAGGGAGACCCAGTACTTC.

The rearrangement joins TRBV5-1 to TRBJ1-1; a possible D gene is TRBD1 (5 bases). This CDR3 is built from 16 residues. The V gene lost 0 bases and the J gene lost 1 base, with 13 bases spanning the gap. Germline CDR1 SGHRS, CDR2 YFSETQ. The CDR3 loop is CASSLAAGPANTEAFF. The CDR3, as DNA: TGCGCCAGCAGCTTGGCCGCGGGACCGGCGAACACTGAAGCTTTCTTT.

The rearrangement uses TRBV6-5 and TRBJ1-3, with a tentative D call TRBD1 (5 bases). V dropped 2 bases and J dropped 4 bases, with 12 bases sitting between them. The CDR3 is 15 residues long. The germline V gene encodes CDR1 MNHEY and CDR2 SVGAGI. In DNA form, the CDR3 reads TGTGCCAGCAGTTACGAGCATGGGACGGGAAACACCATATATTTT. It is translated as CASSYEHGTGNTIYF.